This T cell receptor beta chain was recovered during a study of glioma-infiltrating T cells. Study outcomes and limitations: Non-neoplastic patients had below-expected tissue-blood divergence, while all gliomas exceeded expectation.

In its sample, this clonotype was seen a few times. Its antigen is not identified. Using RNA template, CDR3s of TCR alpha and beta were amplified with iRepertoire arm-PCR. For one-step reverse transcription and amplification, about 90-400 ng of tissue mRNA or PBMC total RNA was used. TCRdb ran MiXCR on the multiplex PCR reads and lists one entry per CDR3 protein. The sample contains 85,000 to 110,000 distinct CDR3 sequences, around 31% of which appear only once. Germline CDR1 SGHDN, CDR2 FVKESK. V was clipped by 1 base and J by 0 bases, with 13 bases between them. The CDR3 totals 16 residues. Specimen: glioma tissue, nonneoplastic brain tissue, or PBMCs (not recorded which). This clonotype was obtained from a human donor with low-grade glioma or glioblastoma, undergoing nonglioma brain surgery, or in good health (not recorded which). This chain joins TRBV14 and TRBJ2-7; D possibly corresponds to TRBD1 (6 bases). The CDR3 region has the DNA TGTGCCAGCAGCCAAGCTACGGGACACAGCTCCTACGAGCAGTACTTC. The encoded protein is CASSQATGHSSYEQYF.